Listed below are T cell receptor beta chains from one sample, sequenced in a study of blood T cell repertoires in COVID-19. The data were produced by immunoSEQ multiplex PCR, yet TCRdb's version contains in-frame clones alone and is incomplete. The table includes around 340,000 clones, around 83% detected once. Sequenced input: peripheral blood. Receptor source: a man aged 30 to 45 with active or convalescent COVID-19. The CDR3 runs from the conserved cysteine through the conserved F or W. A D gene is named only where the DNA matches it firmly. Clone size appears in some rows only: once, few, many, or a class for an expanded clone.

CDR3 protein,CDR3 DNA,D gene,V gene,J gene,clone size
CASRKAGQANQPQHF,TGTGCCAGTAGAAAGGCCGGACAGGCTAATCAGCCCCAGCATTTT,TRBD1,TRBV19,TRBJ1-5,NA
CASSPLTRNTGELFF,TGTGCCAGCTCACCACTGACACGGAACACCGGGGAGCTGTTTTTT,NA,TRBV18,TRBJ2-2,NA
CASSFRAQETQYF,TGTGCCAGCAGCTTCAGGGCTCAAGAGACCCAGTACTTC,NA,TRBV11-3,TRBJ2-5,NA
CASSQTAQVSGNTIYF,TGTGCCAGCTCCCAAACGGCCCAGGTGTCTGGAAACACCATATATTTT,NA,TRBV18,TRBJ1-3,NA
CASSTGTSVSTQYF,TGTGCCAGTAGTACAGGGACTAGCGTTTCTACGCAGTATTTT,TRBD2,TRBV19,TRBJ2-3,once
CASSLGWGGYTF,TGTGCCAGCAGCTTAGGGTGGGGCGGCTACACCTTC,NA,TRBV11-3,TRBJ1-2,NA
CASSQERGLGGGLPHGTQYF,TGCGCCAGCAGCCAAGAGCGGGGTTTGGGCGGGGGCCTGCCCCATGGGACCCAGTACTTC,NA,TRBV4-1,TRBJ2-5,NA
CASSAWTHEQYF,TGTGCCAGCAGCGCCTGGACTCACGAGCAGTACTTC,NA,TRBV6-2/TRBV6-3,TRBJ2-7,few
CASSEYKGTSGYNEQFF,TGTGCCAGCAGTGAATACAAGGGGACTAGCGGCTACAATGAGCAGTTCTTC,TRBD2,TRBV2,TRBJ2-1,NA
CAWGHGTVVNEQFF,TGTGCCTGGGGACATGGGACAGTGGTTAATGAGCAGTTCTTC,TRBD1,TRBV30,TRBJ2-1,NA
CAISAGTRGTYEQYF,TGTGCCATCAGTGCCGGGACTAGGGGCACCTACGAGCAGTACTTC,TRBD2,TRBV10-3,TRBJ2-7,NA
CASSQDRGTATNYGYTF,TGCGCCAGCAGCCAAGACCGCGGGACGGCAACCAACTATGGCTACACCTTC,NA,TRBV4-3,TRBJ1-2,NA
CASSPSGGSGANVLTF,TGTGCCAGCAGCCCATCGGGGGGGTCTGGGGCCAACGTCCTGACTTTC,TRBD2,TRBV4-2,TRBJ2-6,NA
CASSPGLRNNEQFF,TGTGCCAGTAGCCCGGGACTCCGAAACAATGAGCAGTTCTTC,NA,TRBV19,TRBJ2-1,NA
CASSFTSGDFTYEQYF,TGTGCCAGCAGCTTTACTAGCGGGGACTTTACCTACGAGCAGTACTTC,TRBD2,TRBV5-5,TRBJ2-7,NA
CAISGRAADTQYF,TGTGCCATCAGCGGGAGGGCCGCAGATACGCAGTATTTT,TRBD2,TRBV10-3,TRBJ2-3,NA
CASIGGELNEQFF,TGTGCCAGCATCGGGGGAGAATTGAATGAGCAGTTCTTC,NA,TRBV2,TRBJ2-1,once
CASSRQYTGELFF,TGTGCCAGCAGCAGACAGTACACCGGGGAGCTGTTTTTT,NA,TRBV5-8,TRBJ2-2,NA
CASSSPLGGRGYTF,TGTGCCAGCAGTTCCCCACTGGGGGGACGGGGCTACACCTTC,NA,TRBV27,TRBJ1-2,NA
CASSADRSQREKLFF,TGTGCCAGCAGCGCAGACAGATCCCAGCGAGAAAAACTGTTTTTT,NA,TRBV3-1/TRBV3-2,TRBJ1-4,NA
CASSVGFGRQNNEQFF,TGTGCCAGCAGCGTAGGGTTCGGTCGACAGAACAATGAGCAGTTCTTC,NA,TRBV9,TRBJ2-1,NA
CASSLTSRGGYTF,TGTGCCAGCAGCTTAACAAGCCGAGGGGGCTACACCTTC,NA,TRBV7-2,TRBJ1-2,few
CASSTRLAGDVGELFF,TGTGCCAGCAGCACAAGACTAGCGGGAGACGTCGGGGAGCTGTTTTTT,TRBD2,TRBV5-4,TRBJ2-2,NA
CAWSVGRMNTEAFF,TGTGCCTGGAGTGTGGGCAGAATGAACACTGAAGCTTTCTTT,NA,TRBV30,TRBJ1-1,NA
CARPPSGGNQETQYF,TGTGCCAGGCCGCCGAGCGGGGGCAACCAAGAGACCCAGTACTTC,TRBD2,TRBV9,TRBJ2-5,NA
CASSLQGTRSSYEQYF,TGTGCCAGCTCACTACAGGGAACTCGTAGCTCCTACGAGCAGTACTTC,NA,TRBV18,TRBJ2-7,NA
CASSQGQGETEAFF,TGTGCCAGCAGCCAAGGACAGGGGGAGACTGAAGCTTTCTTT,TRBD1,TRBV5-4,TRBJ1-1,NA
CASSPRTGAGMNTEAFF,TGTGCCAGCAGCCCCCGGACAGGGGCCGGCATGAACACTGAAGCTTTCTTT,TRBD1,TRBV11-2,TRBJ1-1,NA
CASRGLANFYEQYF,TGTGCCAGCAGGGGACTAGCGAACTTCTACGAGCAGTACTTC,TRBD2,TRBV2,TRBJ2-7,NA
CASSLGYGVRNTEAFF,TGTGCCAGCAGTTTAGGTTACGGTGTTCGTAACACTGAAGCTTTCTTT,NA,TRBV27,TRBJ1-1,NA
CASSQDLRASGAGDGYTF,TGTGCCAGCAGCCAAGATCTTCGGGCAAGCGGGGCTGGGGATGGCTACACCTTC,NA,TRBV4-2,TRBJ1-2,NA
CASSQSPRIQGALGEQYF,TGCGCCAGCAGTCAATCTCCGCGTATTCAGGGGGCGCTGGGTGAGCAGTACTTC,TRBD1,TRBV23-1,TRBJ2-7,NA
CASSSGQGWGLGVYGYTF,TGTGCCAGCAGTTCCGGACAGGGATGGGGATTAGGGGTCTATGGCTACACCTTC,TRBD1,TRBV5-4,TRBJ1-2,NA
CASRSGQGIIGYGYTF,TGTGCCAGCAGAAGCGGACAGGGCATAATCGGCTATGGCTACACCTTC,TRBD1,TRBV2,TRBJ1-2,NA
CASSAPGQRPSEAFF,TGTGCCAGCAGCGCCCCGGGACAGCGCCCTTCTGAAGCTTTCTTT,TRBD1,TRBV9,TRBJ1-1,NA
CASSFGGGAFKSETQYF,TGTGCCAGCAGTTTTGGCGGGGGGGCCTTTAAGTCGGAGACCCAGTACTTC,TRBD2,TRBV27,TRBJ2-5,NA
CASKPGQGAYNEQFF,TGTGCCAGCAAACCTGGACAGGGGGCTTACAATGAGCAGTTCTTC,TRBD1,TRBV19,TRBJ2-1,NA